One sample yielded the 18 T cell receptor beta chains listed below, sequenced in a study of T cells in Graves' hyperthyroidism and ophthalmopathy. Amplified regions were TCR beta CDR3 sequences from RNA transcripts. The TCR CDR3 first-round RT-PCR relied on the HTBI primer set. TCRdb used MiXCR to reprocess the multiplex PCR reads, holding one entry per CDR3 protein. Of approximately 590,000 distinct CDR3 sequences listed, 15% to 17% are singletons. The sequenced material came from blood. Receptors were obtained from a woman in her twenties or thirties with Graves' hyperthyroidism.

This clonotype was seen at least ten times. In DNA form, the CDR3 reads TGTGCCAGCAGTTCCTCAGATTCACCCCTCCACTTT. It yields the protein CASSSSDSPLHF. This chain joins TRBV12-3 or TRBV12-4 and TRBJ1-6; no clear D gene. Trimming cost V 4 bases and J 8 bases, with 6 bases left between them. The CDR3 consists of 12 residues.

This clonotype has at least ten counts. This sequence joins TRBV27 and TRBJ2-5; TRBD2 aligns across 7 bases. Germline trimming cut 3 bases from V and 5 bases from J; bases unmatched to any gene: 12. The CDR3 covers 16 residues. CDR1 MNHEY and CDR2 SMNVEV come from the germline V gene (reference sequence). CDR3 in DNA: TGTGCCAGCAGTTTGGGGGGGGGGGACCACCGTGAGACCCAGTACTTC. It is translated as CASSLGGGDHRETQYF.

This clonotype came up a few times. The chain recombines TRBV28 with TRBJ2-5; tentatively, D is TRBD1 or TRBD2 (5 bases each). Trimming took off 8 bases at V and 4 bases at J, with 17 bases between the two ends. Germline V gene lookup returns CDR1 MDHEN and CDR2 SYDVKM. This CDR3 spans 14 amino acids. The CDR3, as DNA: TGTGCCAGCTCCAAAGGGGACGGGCGAGAGACCCAGTACTTC. Amino acid sequence: CASSKGDGRETQYF.

This clonotype was recorded many times. The chain links TRBV28 to TRBJ2-2, with a tentative D call TRBD2 (6 bases). Germline CDR1 is MDHEN and CDR2 is SYDVKM. CDR3 size: 14 residues. Deletions cut 3 bases from V and 5 bases from J, with 10 bases between. The CDR3 is CASSFREATGELFF. CDR3 nucleotide sequence: TGTGCCAGCAGTTTCAGGGAGGCTACCGGGGAGCTGTTTTTT.

The V and J genes are TRBV20-1 and TRBJ2-3; 12 bases are a match to TRBD2. Germline loops: CDR1 DFQATT, CDR2 SNEGSKA (reference sequence). J gave up 3 bases and V 4 bases, and 8 bases lay outside the gene matches. The CDR3 is 16 residues long. The CDR3 nucleotides read TGCAGTGCTACTCTACTAGCGGGAGGCAGGACAGATACGCAGTATTTT. It codes for CSATLLAGGRTDTQYF.

In the case of this clonotype: This may come from a read error, since a much larger clone is one base off. J is TRBJ2-1 and V is TRBV7-2, with a possible D match to TRBD2 (6 bases). The J call may not be correct, given that the DNA end is closer to TRBJ2-7. Germline CDR1 reads SGHTA; CDR2 reads FQGNSA. This CDR3 has 16 residues. In nucleotides, the CDR3 is TGTGCCAGCAGCTTATGGGGTAGCGGCCGGACCAATGAGCAGTACTTC. This translates into CASSLWGSGRTNEQYF.

A remark on this clonotype: A much larger clone is a single base away; this may be a read error. The rearrangement joins TRBV7-2 to TRBJ1-1; D is unresolved. Germline values: CDR1 SGHTA, CDR2 FQGNSA. The CDR3 is 14 amino acids. The CDR3 spells CVSSRMVVNTEAFF. The CDR3 DNA reads TGTGTCAGCAGCCGCATGGTGGTCAACACTGAAGCTTTCTTT.

Many counts were recorded for this clonotype. The chain couples TRBV18 to TRBJ2-4; perhaps TRBD2 as D (5 bases). The CDR3 contains 14 residues. The V end was cut by 3 bases, the J end by 2 bases, with 8 bases between. In germline, CDR1 is KGHSH, CDR2 LQKENI. CDR3 in amino acids: CASSPPGTKNIQYF. The CDR3 nucleotides read TGTGCCAGCTCACCGCCCGGGACCAAAAACATTCAGTACTTC.

This clonotype was counted once. The V call is TRBV7-3, the J call TRBJ2-7, with 8 bases identical to TRBD2. J lost 3 bases, V lost 2 bases, and 6 bases had no gene match. Germline V CDR1 and CDR2: SGHTA, FQGTGA. This CDR3 contains 15 residues. The CDR3 loop reads CASSLGGGRYYEQYF. In DNA, the CDR3 is TGTGCCAGCAGCTTAGGCGGGGGGCGGTACTACGAGCAGTACTTC.

The V call is TRBV5-1, the J call TRBJ2-3; D remains unclear. Germline V gene data show CDR1 as SGHRS and CDR2 as YFSETQ. Trimming stripped 2 bases from V and 3 bases from J, with 10 bases between. The CDR3 has 14 amino acids. The CDR3: CASSFSTDTDTQYF. CDR3 in DNA: TGCGCCAGCAGCTTCTCGACTGATACAGATACGCAGTATTTT.

This clonotype was detected ten times or more. The chain joins TRBV7-2 to TRBJ2-2, with 12 nucleotides matching TRBD2. Losses at the gene ends were 5 bases for V and 6 bases for J; bases not matched to a gene: 7. Per germline, CDR1 SGHTA and CDR2 FQGNSA. CDR3 length equals 16 residues. CDR3 sequence reads: CASSIRLAGDAGELFF. The CDR3 nucleotides are TGTGCCAGCAGCATCAGACTAGCGGGAGATGCCGGGGAGCTGTTTTTT.

This clonotype was seen at least ten times. The V call is TRBV27, the J call TRBJ1-5; possibly TRBD1 for D (5 bases). The CDR3 length is 14 residues. Trimming cost V 1 base and J 5 bases, with 9 bases left between them. Germline CDR1 reads MNHEY; CDR2 reads SMNVEV (reference sequence). The CDR3 loop is CASSLFGGDQPQHF. CDR3 coding DNA: TGTGCCAGCAGTTTATTTGGGGGAGATCAGCCCCAGCATTTT.

As to this clonotype: This may stem from a read error, because a much larger clone lies one nucleotide away. The final CDR3 position lacks the conserved phenylalanine or tryptophan, pointing to a likely read error. CDR3 sequence reads: CASGSGRGYGYTL. In DNA, the CDR3 is TGTGCCAGCGGCTCGGGCAGGGGCTATGGCTACACCCTC. The chain links TRBV28 to TRBJ1-2, with a tentative D call TRBD1 (6 bases). V was trimmed by 8 bases and J by 4 bases, leaving 14 bases between them. Germline assignment: CDR1 MDHEN and CDR2 SYDVKM. This CDR3 is built from 13 residues.

The V call is TRBV18, the J call TRBJ2-3, with 8 nucleotides matching TRBD2. Germline lookup yields CDR1 KGHSH and CDR2 LQKENI. The CDR3 is 17 amino acids. The ends lost 2 bases at V and 5 bases at J; junction bases unmatched: 12. This CDR3 is CASSPETSGLTGDTQYF. The CDR3 DNA sequence: TGTGCCAGCTCACCAGAAACTAGCGGACTAACAGGAGATACGCAGTATTTT.

The chain uses TRBV6-1 and TRBJ1-2; TRBD1 matches at 8 bases. The CDR3 spans 15 residues. Per the germline V gene, CDR1 is MNHNS and CDR2 is SASEGT. The junction had 10 bases not matched to a gene; V was cut back by 6 bases and J by 4 bases. CDR3 nucleotide sequence: TGTGCCAGCAGACTATCAGGGGGCGCTTCCTATGGCTACACCTTC. Translation gives CASRLSGGASYGYTF.

This clonotype was counted ten times or more. The chain links TRBV20-1 to TRBJ2-2; D unclear. CDR1 and CDR2 (germline): DFQATT, SNEGSKA (reference sequence). Trimming pared 3 bases from V and 2 bases from J, leaving 4 bases between. The CDR3 spans 12 residues. The CDR3 nucleotides are TGCAGTGCTAGTCCAAACACCGGGGAGCTGTTTTTT. Residues: CSASPNTGELFF.

This clonotype was counted once. The chain has TRBV19 and TRBJ1-2; D unresolved. Germline assignment: CDR1 LNHDA and CDR2 SQIVND (reference sequence). The CDR3 extends over 13 amino acids. V shed 7 bases and J shed 2 bases, with 11 bases lying between them. The CDR3: CASNEGKNYGYTF. The CDR3 DNA sequence: TGTGCCAGTAATGAAGGGAAAAACTATGGCTACACCTTC.

About this clonotype: A much larger clone differs from this one at a single base, so this may be a read error. The rearrangement joins TRBV30 to TRBJ2-2, with 7 bases aligning to TRBD2. CDR1 is GTSNPN and CDR2 is SVGIG in the germline V gene (reference sequence). V dropped 1 base and J dropped 14; count of bases not matched to a gene: 19. This CDR3 comprises 16 residues. This chain's CDR3 is CAWSDGPGDGGIQLFF. CDR3 in DNA: TGTGCCTGGAGTGACGGTCCTGGAGACGGGGGGATCCAACTGTTTTTT.